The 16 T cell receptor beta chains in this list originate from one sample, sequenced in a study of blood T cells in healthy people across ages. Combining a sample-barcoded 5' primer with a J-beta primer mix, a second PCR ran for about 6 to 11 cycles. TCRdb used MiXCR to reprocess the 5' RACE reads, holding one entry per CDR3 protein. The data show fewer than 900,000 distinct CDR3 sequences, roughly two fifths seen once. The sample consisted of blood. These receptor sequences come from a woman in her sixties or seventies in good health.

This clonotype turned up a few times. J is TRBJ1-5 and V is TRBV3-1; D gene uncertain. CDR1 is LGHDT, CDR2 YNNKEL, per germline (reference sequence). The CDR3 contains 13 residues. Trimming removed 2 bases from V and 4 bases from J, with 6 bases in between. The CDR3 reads CASSQFYNQPQHF. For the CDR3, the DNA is TGTGCCAGCAGCCAATTCTATAATCAGCCCCAGCATTTT.

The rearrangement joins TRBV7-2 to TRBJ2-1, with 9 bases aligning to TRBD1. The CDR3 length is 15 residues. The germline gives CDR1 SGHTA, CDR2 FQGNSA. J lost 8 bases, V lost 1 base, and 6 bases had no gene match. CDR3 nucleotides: TGTGCCAGCAGCTTAGGGGACAGGGAAGGGGATGAGCAGTTCTTC. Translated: CASSLGDREGDEQFF.

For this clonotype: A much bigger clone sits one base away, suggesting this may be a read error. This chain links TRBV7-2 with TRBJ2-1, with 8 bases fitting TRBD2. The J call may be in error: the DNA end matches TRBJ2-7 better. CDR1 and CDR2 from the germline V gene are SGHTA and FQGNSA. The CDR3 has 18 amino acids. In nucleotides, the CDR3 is TGTGCCAGCACCCAACGACATAGCGGGGCGGTTGGTGACAATGAGCAGTACTTC. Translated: CASTQRHSGAVGDNEQYF.

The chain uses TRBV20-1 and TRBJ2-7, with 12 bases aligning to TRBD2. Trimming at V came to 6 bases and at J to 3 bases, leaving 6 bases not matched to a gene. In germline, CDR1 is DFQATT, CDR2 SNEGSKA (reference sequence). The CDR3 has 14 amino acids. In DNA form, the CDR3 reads TGCAGTGCCCGTAGGACTAGCGGGATCTACGAGCAGTACTTC. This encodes CSARRTSGIYEQYF.

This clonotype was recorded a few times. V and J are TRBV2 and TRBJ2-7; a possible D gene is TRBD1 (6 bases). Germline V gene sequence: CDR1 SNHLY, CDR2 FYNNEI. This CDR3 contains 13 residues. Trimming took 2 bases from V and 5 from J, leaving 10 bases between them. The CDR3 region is CASSEQGQHEQYF. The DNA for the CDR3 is TGTGCCAGCAGTGAACAGGGGCAGCACGAGCAGTACTTC. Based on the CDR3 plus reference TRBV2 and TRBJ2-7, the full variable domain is EPEVTQTPSHQVTQMGQEVILRCVPISNHLYFYWYRQILGQKVEFLVSFYNNEISEKSEIFDDQFSVERPDGSNFTLKIRSTKLEDSAMYFCASSEQGQHEQYFGPGTRLTVT.

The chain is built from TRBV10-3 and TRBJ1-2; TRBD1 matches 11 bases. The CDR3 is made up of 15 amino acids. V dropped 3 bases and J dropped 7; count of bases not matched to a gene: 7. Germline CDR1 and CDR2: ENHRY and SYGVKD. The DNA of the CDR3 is TGTGCCATCAGTGAAAACTCCGGGACAGGGGGTGGCTACACCTTC. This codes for CAISENSGTGGGYTF.

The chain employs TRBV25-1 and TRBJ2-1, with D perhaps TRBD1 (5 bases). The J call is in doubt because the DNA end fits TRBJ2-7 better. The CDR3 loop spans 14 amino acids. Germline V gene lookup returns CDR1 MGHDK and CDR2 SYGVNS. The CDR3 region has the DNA TGTGCCAGCAGTGATAGGGGCGTTCTCAATGAGCAGTACTTC. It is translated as CASSDRGVLNEQYF.

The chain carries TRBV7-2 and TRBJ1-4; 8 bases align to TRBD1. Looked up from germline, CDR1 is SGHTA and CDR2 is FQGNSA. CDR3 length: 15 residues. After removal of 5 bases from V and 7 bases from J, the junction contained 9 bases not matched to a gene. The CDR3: CASSITGGIGEKLFF. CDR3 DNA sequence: TGTGCCAGCAGCATCACAGGGGGTATAGGTGAAAAACTGTTTTTT.

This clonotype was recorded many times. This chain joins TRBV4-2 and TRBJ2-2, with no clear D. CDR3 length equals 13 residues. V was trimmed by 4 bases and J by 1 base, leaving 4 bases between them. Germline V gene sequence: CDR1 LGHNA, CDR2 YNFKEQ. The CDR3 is CASSPLNTGELFF. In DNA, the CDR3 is TGTGCCAGCAGCCCCTTGAACACCGGGGAGCTGTTTTTT.

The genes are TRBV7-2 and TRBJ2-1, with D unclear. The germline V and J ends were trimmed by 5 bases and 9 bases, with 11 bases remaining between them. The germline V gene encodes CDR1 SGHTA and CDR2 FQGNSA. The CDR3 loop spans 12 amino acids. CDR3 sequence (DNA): TGTGCCAGCAGCCCTTTTATAGGTGAGCAGTTCTTC. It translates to CASSPFIGEQFF.

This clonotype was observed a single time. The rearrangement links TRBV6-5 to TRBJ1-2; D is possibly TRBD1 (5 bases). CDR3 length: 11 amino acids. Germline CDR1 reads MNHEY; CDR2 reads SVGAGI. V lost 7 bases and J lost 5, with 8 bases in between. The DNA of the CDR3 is TGTGCCAGCACGGCAGGGTATGGCTACACCTTC. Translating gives CASTAGYGYTF.

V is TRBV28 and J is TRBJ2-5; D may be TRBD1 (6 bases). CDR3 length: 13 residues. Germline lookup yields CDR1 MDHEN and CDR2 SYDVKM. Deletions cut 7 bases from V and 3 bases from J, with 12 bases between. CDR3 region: CASMGQGKETQYF. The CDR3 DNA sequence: TGTGCCAGCATGGGGCAGGGGAAAGAGACCCAGTACTTC. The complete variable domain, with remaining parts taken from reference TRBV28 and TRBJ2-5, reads DVKVTQSSRYLVKRTGEKVFLECVQDMDHENMFWYRQDPGLGLRLIYFSYDVKMKEKGDIPEGYSVSREKKERFSLILESASTNQTSMYLCASMGQGKETQYFGPGTRLLVL.

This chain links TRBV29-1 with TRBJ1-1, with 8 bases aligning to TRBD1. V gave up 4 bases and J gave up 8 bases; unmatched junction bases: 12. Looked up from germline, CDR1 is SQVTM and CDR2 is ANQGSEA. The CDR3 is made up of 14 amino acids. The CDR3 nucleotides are TGCAGCGTTGTTGACAAGACAGGGGCGAGAGAAGCTTTCTTT. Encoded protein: CSVVDKTGAREAFF.

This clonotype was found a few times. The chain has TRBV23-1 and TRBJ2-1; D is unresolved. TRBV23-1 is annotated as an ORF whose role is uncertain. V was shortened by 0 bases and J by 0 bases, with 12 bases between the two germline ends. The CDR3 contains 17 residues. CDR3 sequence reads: CASSQSIVTYSYNEQFF. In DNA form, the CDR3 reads TGCGCCAGCAGTCAATCGATAGTAACGTACTCCTACAATGAGCAGTTCTTC.

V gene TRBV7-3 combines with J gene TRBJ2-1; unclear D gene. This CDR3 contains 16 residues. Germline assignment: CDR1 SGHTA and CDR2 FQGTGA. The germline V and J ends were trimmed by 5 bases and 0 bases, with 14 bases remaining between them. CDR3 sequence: CASSQRTSSSYNEQFF. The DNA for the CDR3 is TGTGCCAGCAGCCAACGGACCTCGAGCTCCTACAATGAGCAGTTCTTC.

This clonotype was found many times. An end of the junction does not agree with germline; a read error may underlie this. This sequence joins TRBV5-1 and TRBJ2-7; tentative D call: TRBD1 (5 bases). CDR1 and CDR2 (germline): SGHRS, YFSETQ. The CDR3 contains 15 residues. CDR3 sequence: CASSLGAISSYEQYF. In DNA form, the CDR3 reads TGTGCCAGCAGCTTAGGGGCGATAAGCTCCTACGAGCAGTACTTC.